The clone carrying this T cell receptor beta chain is a singleton in its sample. Profiling relied on immunoSEQ multiplex PCR, and the TCRdb table lists in-frame clones only, not all of them. The sample lists approximately 74,000 clones, almost 95% occurring once. The entry originates in a study of T cell changes during pregnancy in multiple sclerosis. The CDR3 consists of 15 residues. Trimming at V came to 4 bases and at J to 4 bases, leaving 3 bases not matched to a gene. The germline gives CDR1 ENHRY, CDR2 SYGVKD. The receptor was derived from a female donor with multiple sclerosis, enrolled in a pregnancy study. The chain uses TRBV10-3 and TRBJ2-5, with TRBD2 matching over 13 bases. The sequencing here drew on peripheral blood, taken before pregnancy. CDR3 nucleotides: TGTGCCATCAGTGGGACTAGCGGGAGTGGAGAGACCCAGTACTTC. This translates into CAISGTSGSGETQYF.